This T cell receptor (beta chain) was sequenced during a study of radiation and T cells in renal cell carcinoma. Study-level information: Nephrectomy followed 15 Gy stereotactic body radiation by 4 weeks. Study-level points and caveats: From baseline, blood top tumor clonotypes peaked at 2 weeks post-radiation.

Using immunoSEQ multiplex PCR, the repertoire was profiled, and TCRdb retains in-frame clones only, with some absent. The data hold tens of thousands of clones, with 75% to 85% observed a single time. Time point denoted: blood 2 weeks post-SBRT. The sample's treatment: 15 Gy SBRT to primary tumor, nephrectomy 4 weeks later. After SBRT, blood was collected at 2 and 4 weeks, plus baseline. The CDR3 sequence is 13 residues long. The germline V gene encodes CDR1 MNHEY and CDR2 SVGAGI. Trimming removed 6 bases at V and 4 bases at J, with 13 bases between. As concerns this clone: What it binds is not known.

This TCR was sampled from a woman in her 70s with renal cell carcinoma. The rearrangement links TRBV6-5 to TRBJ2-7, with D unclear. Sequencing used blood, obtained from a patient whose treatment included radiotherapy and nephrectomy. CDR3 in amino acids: CASSNPGGYEQYF. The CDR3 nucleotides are TGTGCCAGCAGCAACCCGGGTGGGTACGAGCAGTACTTC.